The clone carrying this T cell receptor (beta chain) was found a few times. Its antigen is undetermined. The data originate from a study of beta chain features in type 1 diabetes. Notes on the study in general: Sequencing of cDNA might inflate the share of cells that strongly express TCR. There was no resolution here of whether HLA type influences TCRB rearrangement. When Type 1 diabetes patients were examined, their TCRB CDR3s proved moderately but significantly shorter in all four CD4+ subsets.

In germline, CDR1 is GTSNPN, CDR2 SVGIG (reference sequence). The length of the CDR3 is 17 residues. V lost 2 bases and J lost 1, with 19 bases in between. The authors reverse transcribed all of the isolated RNA, so sequencing captured expressed TCRB transcripts. Average reads for naive, central memory and regulatory T cell samples were about 3.57 million. Profiling relied on immunoSEQ multiplex PCR, and the TCRdb table lists in-frame clones only, not all of them. The sample shows 280,000 or so clones, 14% to 15% of them seen only once. The chain joins TRBV30 to TRBJ2-3; a weak D match, TRBD2 (6 bases). The TCR originated in a man aged 18 to 35 with type 1 diabetes. The specimen sequenced was naive CD4+ T cells from blood. CDR3 coding DNA: TGTGCCTGGAGTCTGGGCGGGGTGGTCGGGGGCACAGATACGCAGTATTTT. It yields the protein CAWSLGGVVGGTDTQYF.